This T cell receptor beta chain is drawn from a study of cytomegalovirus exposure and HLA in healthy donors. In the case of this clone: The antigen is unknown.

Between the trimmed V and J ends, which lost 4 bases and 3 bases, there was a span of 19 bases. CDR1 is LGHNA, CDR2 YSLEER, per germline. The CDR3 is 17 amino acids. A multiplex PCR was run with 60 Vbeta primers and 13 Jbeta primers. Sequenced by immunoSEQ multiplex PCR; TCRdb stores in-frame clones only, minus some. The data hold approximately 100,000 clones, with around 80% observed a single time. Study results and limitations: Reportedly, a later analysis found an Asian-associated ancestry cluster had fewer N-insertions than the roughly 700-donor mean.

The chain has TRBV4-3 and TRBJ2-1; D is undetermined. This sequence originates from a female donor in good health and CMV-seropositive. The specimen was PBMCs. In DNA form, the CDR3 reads TGCGCCAGCAGCCCCTCGGCACCGGGTGTGCGCTACAATGAGCAGTTCTTC. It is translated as CASSPSAPGVRYNEQFF.